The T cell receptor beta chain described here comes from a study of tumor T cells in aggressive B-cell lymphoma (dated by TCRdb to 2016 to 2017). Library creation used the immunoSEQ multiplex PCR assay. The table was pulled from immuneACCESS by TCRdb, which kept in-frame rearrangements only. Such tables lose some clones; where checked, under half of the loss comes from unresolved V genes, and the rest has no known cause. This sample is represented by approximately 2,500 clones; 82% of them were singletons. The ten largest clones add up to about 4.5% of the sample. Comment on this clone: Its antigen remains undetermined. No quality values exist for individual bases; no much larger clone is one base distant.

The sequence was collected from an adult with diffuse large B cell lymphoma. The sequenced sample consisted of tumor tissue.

In nucleotide form, the sequence is TGTGCCTGGAGTGAGGGACAGGGGTACCCCATATATTTT. It is translated as CAWSEGQGYPIYF. The rearranged chain carries TRBV30 and TRBJ1-3; the central 10 bases match TRBD1. Trimming takes 1 base off V and 11 bases off J; junction bases not matched to a gene: 5. Reading from cysteine to phenylalanine, the CDR3 counts 13 amino acids. The only DNA kept is the CDR3, 39 bases in frame from the first base. Sequences GTSNPN (CDR1) and SVGIG (CDR2) are obtained from the germline V gene (reference sequence).